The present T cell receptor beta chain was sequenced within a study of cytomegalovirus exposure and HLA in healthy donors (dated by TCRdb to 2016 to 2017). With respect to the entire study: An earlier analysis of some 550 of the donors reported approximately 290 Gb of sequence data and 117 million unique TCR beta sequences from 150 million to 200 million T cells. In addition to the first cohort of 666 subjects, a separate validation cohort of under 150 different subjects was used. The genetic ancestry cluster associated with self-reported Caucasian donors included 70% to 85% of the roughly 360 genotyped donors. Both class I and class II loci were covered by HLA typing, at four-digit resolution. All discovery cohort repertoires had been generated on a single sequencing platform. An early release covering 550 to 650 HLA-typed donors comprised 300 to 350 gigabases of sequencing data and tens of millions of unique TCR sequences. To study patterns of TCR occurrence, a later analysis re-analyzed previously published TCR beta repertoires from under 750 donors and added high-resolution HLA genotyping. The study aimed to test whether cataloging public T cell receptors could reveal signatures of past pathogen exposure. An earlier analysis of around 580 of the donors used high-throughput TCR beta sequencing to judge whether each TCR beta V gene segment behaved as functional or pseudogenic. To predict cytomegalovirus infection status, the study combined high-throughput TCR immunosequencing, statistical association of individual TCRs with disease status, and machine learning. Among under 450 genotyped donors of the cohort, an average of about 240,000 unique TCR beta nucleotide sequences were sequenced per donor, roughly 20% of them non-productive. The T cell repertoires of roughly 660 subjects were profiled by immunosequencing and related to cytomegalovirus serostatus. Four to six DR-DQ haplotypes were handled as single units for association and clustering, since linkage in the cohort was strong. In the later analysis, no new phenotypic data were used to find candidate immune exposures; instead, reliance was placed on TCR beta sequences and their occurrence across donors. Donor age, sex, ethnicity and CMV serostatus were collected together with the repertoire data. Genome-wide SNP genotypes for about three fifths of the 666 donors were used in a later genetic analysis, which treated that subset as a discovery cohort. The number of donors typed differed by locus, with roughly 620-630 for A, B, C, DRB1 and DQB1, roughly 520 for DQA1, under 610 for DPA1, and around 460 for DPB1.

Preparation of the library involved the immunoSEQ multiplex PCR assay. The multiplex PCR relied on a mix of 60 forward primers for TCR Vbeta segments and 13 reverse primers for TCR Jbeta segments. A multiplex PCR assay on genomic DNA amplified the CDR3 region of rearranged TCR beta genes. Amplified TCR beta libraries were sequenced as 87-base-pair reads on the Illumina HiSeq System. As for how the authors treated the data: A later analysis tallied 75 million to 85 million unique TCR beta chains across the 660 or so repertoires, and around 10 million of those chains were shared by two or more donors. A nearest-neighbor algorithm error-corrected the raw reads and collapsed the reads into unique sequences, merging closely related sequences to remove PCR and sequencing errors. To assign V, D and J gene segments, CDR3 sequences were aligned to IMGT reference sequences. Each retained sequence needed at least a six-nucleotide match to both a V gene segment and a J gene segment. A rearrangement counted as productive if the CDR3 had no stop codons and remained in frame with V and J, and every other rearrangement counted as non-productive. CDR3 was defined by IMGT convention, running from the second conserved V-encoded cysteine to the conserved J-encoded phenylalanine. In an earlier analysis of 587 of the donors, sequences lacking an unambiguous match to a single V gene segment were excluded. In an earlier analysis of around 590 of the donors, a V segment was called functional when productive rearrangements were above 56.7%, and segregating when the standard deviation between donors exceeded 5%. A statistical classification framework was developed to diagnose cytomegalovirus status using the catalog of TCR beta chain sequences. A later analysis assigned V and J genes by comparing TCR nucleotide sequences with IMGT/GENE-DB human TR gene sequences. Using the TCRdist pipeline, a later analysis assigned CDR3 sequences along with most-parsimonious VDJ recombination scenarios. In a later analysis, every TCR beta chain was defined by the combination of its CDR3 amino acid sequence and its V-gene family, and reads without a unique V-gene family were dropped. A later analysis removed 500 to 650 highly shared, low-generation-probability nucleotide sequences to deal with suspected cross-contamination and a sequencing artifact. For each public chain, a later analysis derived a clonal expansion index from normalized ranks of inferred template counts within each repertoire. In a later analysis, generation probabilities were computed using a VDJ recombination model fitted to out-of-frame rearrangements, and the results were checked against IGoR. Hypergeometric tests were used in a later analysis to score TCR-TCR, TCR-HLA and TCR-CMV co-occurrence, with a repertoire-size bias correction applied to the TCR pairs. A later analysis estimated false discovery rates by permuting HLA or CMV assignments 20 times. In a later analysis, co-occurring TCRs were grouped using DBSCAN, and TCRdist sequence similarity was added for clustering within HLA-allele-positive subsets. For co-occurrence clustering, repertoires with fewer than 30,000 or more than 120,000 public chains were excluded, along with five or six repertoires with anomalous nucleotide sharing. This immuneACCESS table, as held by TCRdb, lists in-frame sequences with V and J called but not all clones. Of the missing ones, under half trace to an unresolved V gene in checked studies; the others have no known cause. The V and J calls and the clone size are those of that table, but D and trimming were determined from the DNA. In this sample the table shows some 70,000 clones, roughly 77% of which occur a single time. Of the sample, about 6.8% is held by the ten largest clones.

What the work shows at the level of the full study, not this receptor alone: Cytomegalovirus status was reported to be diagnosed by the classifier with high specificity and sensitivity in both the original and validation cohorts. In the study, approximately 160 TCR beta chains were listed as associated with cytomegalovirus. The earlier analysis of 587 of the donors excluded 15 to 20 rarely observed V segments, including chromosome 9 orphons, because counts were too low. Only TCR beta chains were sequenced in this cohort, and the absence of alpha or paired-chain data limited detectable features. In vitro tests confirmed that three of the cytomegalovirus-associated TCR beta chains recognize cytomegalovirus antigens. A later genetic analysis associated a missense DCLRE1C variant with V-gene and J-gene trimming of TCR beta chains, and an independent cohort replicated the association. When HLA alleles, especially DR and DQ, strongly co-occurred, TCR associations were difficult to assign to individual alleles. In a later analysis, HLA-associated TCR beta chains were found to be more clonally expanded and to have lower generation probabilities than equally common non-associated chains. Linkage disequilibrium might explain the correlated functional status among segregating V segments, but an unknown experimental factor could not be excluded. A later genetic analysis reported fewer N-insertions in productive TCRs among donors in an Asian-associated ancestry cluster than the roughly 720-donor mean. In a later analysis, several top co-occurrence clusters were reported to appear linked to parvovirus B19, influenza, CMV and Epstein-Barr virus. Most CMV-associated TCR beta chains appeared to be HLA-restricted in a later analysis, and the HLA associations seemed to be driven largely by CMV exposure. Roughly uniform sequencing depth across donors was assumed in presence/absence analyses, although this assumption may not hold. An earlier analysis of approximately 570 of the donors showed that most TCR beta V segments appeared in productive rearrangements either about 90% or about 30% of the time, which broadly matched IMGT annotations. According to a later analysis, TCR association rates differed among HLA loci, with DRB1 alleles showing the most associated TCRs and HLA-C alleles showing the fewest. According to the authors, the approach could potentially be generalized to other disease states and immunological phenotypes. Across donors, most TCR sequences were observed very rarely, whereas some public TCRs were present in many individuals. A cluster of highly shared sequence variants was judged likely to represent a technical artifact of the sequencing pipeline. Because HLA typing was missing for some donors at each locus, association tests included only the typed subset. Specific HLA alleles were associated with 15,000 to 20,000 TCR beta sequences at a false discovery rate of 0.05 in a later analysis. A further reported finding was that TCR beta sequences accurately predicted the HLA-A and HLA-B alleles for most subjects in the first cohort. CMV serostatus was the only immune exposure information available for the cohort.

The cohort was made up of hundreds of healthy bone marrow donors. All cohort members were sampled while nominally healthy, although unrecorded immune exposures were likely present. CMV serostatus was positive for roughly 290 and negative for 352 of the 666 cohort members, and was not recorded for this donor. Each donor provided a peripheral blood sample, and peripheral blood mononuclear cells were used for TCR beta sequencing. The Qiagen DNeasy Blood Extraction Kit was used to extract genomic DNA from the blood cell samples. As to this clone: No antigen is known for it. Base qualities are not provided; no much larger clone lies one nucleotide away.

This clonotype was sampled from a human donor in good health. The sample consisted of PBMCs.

The DNA sequence is as follows: TGTGCCAGCTCCGGGGGGGCCAGAGAGACCCAGTACTTC. This yields the protein CASSGGARETQYF. The rearrangement combines TRBV19 with TRBJ2-5; a stretch of 8 junction bases matches TRBD2. For CDR1 and CDR2, the germline V gene (reference sequence) lists LNHDA and SQIVND. Counted from cysteine to phenylalanine, this CDR3 has 13 amino acids. Only the CDR3 part of the read is kept: 39 bases, read in frame from the first base. V loses 9 bases at its end and J loses 4 bases; junction bases beyond the gene matches: 7.